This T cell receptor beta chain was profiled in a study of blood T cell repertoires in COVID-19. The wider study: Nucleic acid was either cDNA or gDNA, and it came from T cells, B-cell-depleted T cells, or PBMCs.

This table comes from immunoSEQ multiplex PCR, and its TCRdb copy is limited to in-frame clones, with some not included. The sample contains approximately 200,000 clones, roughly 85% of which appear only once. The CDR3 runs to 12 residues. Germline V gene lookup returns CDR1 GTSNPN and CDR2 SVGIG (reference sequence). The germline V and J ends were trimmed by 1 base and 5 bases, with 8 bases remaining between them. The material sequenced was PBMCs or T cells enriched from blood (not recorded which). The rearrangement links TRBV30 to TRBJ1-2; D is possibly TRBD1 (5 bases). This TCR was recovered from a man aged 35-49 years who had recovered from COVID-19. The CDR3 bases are TGTGCCTGGAGTGATCAGGGTTATGGCTACACCTTC. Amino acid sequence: CAWSDQGYGYTF. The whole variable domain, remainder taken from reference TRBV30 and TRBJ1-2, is SQTIHQWPATLVQPVGSPLSLECTVEGTSNPNLYWYRQAAGRGLQLLFYSVGIGQISSEVPQNLSASRPQDRQFILSSKKLLLSDSGFYLCAWSDQGYGYTFGSGTRLTVV.